This paragraph covers one TCR beta chain sequence. Its antigen remains unidentified. These data originate in a study of OX40 agonist ivuxolimab in advanced cancers. As for the study in general: Every 2 weeks, patients got intravenous ivuxolimab at one of six dose levels (0.01-10 mg/kg). Enrollees could have had prior anti-PD-1, anti-PD-L1 or anti-CTLA-4 therapy, which 30% to 50% had received. Study conclusions and caveats: Relative to CD4+ cells, CD8+ T cells on average had more expanded clones. Among the least clonally expanded were partial responders at 0.1-3.0 mg/kg.

This table comes from immunoSEQ multiplex PCR, and its TCRdb copy is limited to in-frame clones, with some not included. The sample consists of about 80,000 clones, roughly 87% of them appearing once. The CDR3 has 16 amino acids. The junction had 4 bases not matched to a gene; V was cut back by 0 bases and J by 5 bases. CDR1 and CDR2 (germline): SGDLS, YYNGEE. The sequencing used CD4+ or CD8+ T cells sorted from blood, collected in a trial of the OX40 agonist ivuxolimab. This sequence was found in an adult with an advanced solid tumor such as melanoma, head and neck, liver or kidney cancer. The chain uses TRBV9 and TRBJ2-2; the match to TRBD2 covers 10 bases. The CDR3 coding sequence is TGTGCCAGCAGCGTAGGGAGCGGGAGGGAGACCGGGGAGCTGTTTTTT. Translating it yields CASSVGSGRETGELFF.